This T cell receptor beta chain was captured in a study of cytomegalovirus exposure and HLA in healthy donors. Overall study context: A later analysis reported the same platform for the roughly 120 validation repertoires and the approximately 700 first-cohort repertoires.

Concerning this clone: Antigen specificity is unknown. It is unclear where the CDR3 begins or ends on the DNA, so no DNA is shown, and the CDR3 is as TCRdb lists it.

Libraries were prepared by immunoSEQ multiplex PCR; TCRdb keeps only in-frame clonotypes and omits some of them. The sample has 150,000 to 200,000 clones; approximately 81% are singletons. Whole-study results and caveats: That first-cohort TCR clusters tended to co-occur in the 100 to 150 validation repertoires was found in a later analysis. Altogether, 170 or so TCR beta chains were recorded as cytomegalovirus-associated.

Germline V lookup: CDR1 MNHEY, CDR2 SMNVEV (reference sequence). Termini included, the CDR3 measures 13 amino acids. This rearrangement joins TRBV27 to TRBJ2-7; the table gives TRBD1 as D, unverified against the DNA. The TCR comes from a man younger than 35 in good health and CMV-seropositive. Material: PBMCs. Here the CDR3 reads CASSSSDRYEQYF.